Presented here are 27 T cell receptor beta chains from one specimen sequenced in a study of cytomegalovirus exposure and HLA in healthy donors (dated by TCRdb to the late 2010s). Receptor libraries were prepared by the immunoSEQ multiplex PCR assay. A mixture of 60 forward primers for TCR Vbeta segments and 13 reverse primers for TCR Jbeta segments was used in the multiplex PCR. TCRdb took over this immuneACCESS table, retaining in-frame rearrangements with V and J assigned. Such tables are incomplete; in checked studies, under half of the missing clones stem from an unresolved V gene, and the remainder is unexplained. Present in this sample are roughly 110,000 clones, around 69% of which were seen just once. The ten largest clonotypes hold about 2.3% of the sample. Sequencing used PBMCs. These receptors were obtained from a man aged 18 to 35 in good health and CMV-seronegative.

The chain employs TRBV7-9 and TRBJ1-5; the D gene is possibly TRBD1 (5 bases). V lost 4 bases, J lost 0 bases, and 10 bases lay in between. Germline V gene data show CDR1 as SEHNR and CDR2 as FQNEAQ (reference sequence). This CDR3 spans 15 amino acids. The CDR3: CASSYGGVSNQPQHF. Here the CDR3 DNA reads TGTGCCAGCAGCTACGGAGGGGTTAGCAATCAGCCCCAGCATTTT.

This clone showed up just a few times. The chain carries TRBV4-3 and TRBJ2-1; 8 bases match TRBD2. This CDR3 has 14 residues. The germline gives CDR1 LGHNA, CDR2 YSLEER. V lost 3 bases and J lost 11; bases outside the gene matches: 9. CDR3: CASSHGRGEGKQFF. In DNA form, the CDR3 reads TGCGCCAGCAGCCACGGGCGGGGGGAGGGGAAGCAGTTCTTC.

This chain connects TRBV6-6 to TRBJ2-1; 7 nucleotides line up with TRBD1. This CDR3 region has 16 residues. The J segment lost 4 bases and the V segment lost 2 bases, leaving 8 bases of the junction unmatched. Per germline, CDR1 MNHNY and CDR2 SVGAGI (reference sequence). CDR3 coding DNA: TGTGCCAGCAGTTACGCGACAGGGTTTGGGTACAATGAGCAGTTCTTC. Protein sequence: CASSYATGFGYNEQFF.

V gene TRBV11-2 combines with J gene TRBJ2-5; D may be TRBD1 (6 bases). This CDR3 spans 16 amino acids. The V and J ends lost 1 base and 2 bases respectively, with 14 bases between them. Germline V gene sequence: CDR1 SGHAT, CDR2 FQNNGV. The DNA for the CDR3 is TGTGCCAGCAGCTTAGGGCCGAACAGGGTACAAGAGACCCAGTACTTC. Amino acid sequence: CASSLGPNRVQETQYF.

The V call is TRBV9, the J call TRBJ1-6; 9 nucleotides line up with TRBD1. The CDR3 is 15 amino acids. The germline V gene encodes CDR1 SGDLS and CDR2 YYNGEE. J lost 10 bases, V lost 3 bases, and 8 bases had no gene match. CDR3 residues: CASSASGTGSSPLHF. In DNA, the CDR3 is TGTGCCAGCAGCGCGTCCGGGACAGGGTCCTCACCCCTCCACTTT.

The V and J genes are TRBV7-6 and TRBJ1-2; tentatively, D is TRBD1 (6 bases). This CDR3 region has 14 residues. Trimming stripped 5 bases from V and 6 bases from J, with 16 bases between. The V gene's germline CDR1 is SGHVS and CDR2 FNYEAQ. CDR3 sequence reads: CASSQGGGKNGYTF. CDR3 DNA: TGTGCCAGCAGCCAAGGGGGGGGAAAGAATGGCTACACCTTC.

A word on this clone: The same CDR3 can be traced to other DNA sequences in this sample. The gene calls are TRBV6-5 and TRBJ2-7; tentatively, D is TRBD2 (6 bases). Germline V gene sequence: CDR1 MNHEY, CDR2 SVGAGI. Trimming took off 5 bases at V and 2 bases at J, with 7 bases between the two ends. The CDR3 has 12 residues. The CDR3 sequence: CASSRGTYEQYF. CDR3 nucleotide sequence: TGTGCCAGCAGTCGGGGGACCTACGAGCAGTACTTC.

CDR3 region: CASSEQAGYGAFF. In DNA form, the CDR3 reads TGTGCCAGCAGTGAACAAGCAGGGTATGGAGCTTTCTTT. The chain carries TRBV25-1 and TRBJ1-1; the D gene is possibly TRBD1 (5 bases). The V gene lost 2 bases and the J gene lost 10 bases, with 14 bases spanning the gap. The V gene's germline CDR1 is MGHDK and CDR2 SYGVNS. This CDR3 has 13 residues.

This chain joins TRBV5-1 and TRBJ1-2, with 9 bases matching TRBD1. Germline-derived CDR1 and CDR2 are SGHRS and YFSETQ. The V gene end was trimmed by 4 bases and the J gene end by 5 bases; junction bases not matched to a gene: 9. The CDR3 runs to 15 residues. As DNA, the CDR3 is TGCGCCAGCAGCCAAGAAGACAGGGGGGGATATGGCTACACCTTC. It is translated as CASSQEDRGGYGYTF.

The V call is TRBV27, the J call TRBJ2-4; the match to TRBD1 covers 8 bases. V dropped 5 bases and J dropped 7; count of bases not matched to a gene: 1. This CDR3 contains 12 residues. Germline V gene data show CDR1 as MNHEY and CDR2 as SMNVEV (reference sequence). This CDR3 is CASSRTGNIQYF. In nucleotides, the CDR3 is TGTGCCAGCAGTCGGACAGGGAACATTCAGTACTTC.

The V and J genes are TRBV6-1 and TRBJ2-3; a weak D match, TRBD1 (5 bases). The CDR3 has 14 amino acids. Germline V gene lookup returns CDR1 MNHNS and CDR2 SASEGT. V shed 2 bases and J shed 7 bases, with 13 bases lying between them. CDR3 loop: CASSERGWGHTQYF. The CDR3 nucleotides are TGTGCCAGCAGTGAACGAGGTTGGGGCCATACGCAGTATTTT.

The chain has TRBV5-6 and TRBJ2-3; the D gene is possibly TRBD2 (6 bases). The CDR3 has 17 amino acids. CDR1 and CDR2 from the germline V gene are SGHDT and YYEEEE. Trimming took off 2 bases at V and 2 bases at J, with 18 bases between the two ends. The DNA of the CDR3 is TGTGCCAGCAGCTTTCGACGGGGGATTCCTAACACAGATACGCAGTATTTT. Its protein product is CASSFRRGIPNTDTQYF. The full variable domain, with the rest looked up from reference TRBV5-6 and TRBJ2-3, is DAGVTQSPTHLIKTRGQQVTLRCSPKSGHDTVSWYQQALGQGPQFIFQYYEEEERQRGNFPDRFSGHQFPNYSSELNVNALLLGDSALYLCASSFRRGIPNTDTQYFGPGTRLTVL.

The V and J genes are TRBV6-5 and TRBJ1-3, with D possibly matching TRBD1 (6 bases). CDR3 size: 15 residues. CDR1 is MNHEY and CDR2 is SVGAGI in the germline V gene. Between the trimmed V and J ends, which lost 6 bases and 1 base, there was a span of 13 bases. The CDR3 protein is CASRTSDRSGNTIYF. For the CDR3, the DNA is TGTGCCAGCAGAACCTCGGACAGATCTGGAAACACCATATATTTT.

The V gene is TRBV6-4, the J gene TRBJ1-1, with 7 positions matching TRBD1. The V and J ends lost 5 bases and 4 bases, in that order; junction bases with no gene match: 7. Germline V gives CDR1 MRHNA, CDR2 SNTAGT. This CDR3 comprises 14 residues. The DNA of the CDR3 is TGTGCCAGCAGTAGTCAGGGGGACGGCACTGAAGCTTTCTTT. It yields the protein CASSSQGDGTEAFF.

The chain carries TRBV4-1 and TRBJ1-6; D not resolved. The CDR3 is made up of 15 amino acids. The germline V and J ends were trimmed by 1 base and 9 bases, with 13 bases remaining between them. Germline V gene sequence: CDR1 MGHRA, CDR2 YSYEKL. DNA for the CDR3: TGCGCCAGCAGCCAAGGGAGGGATAGGTCTTCACCCCTCCACTTT. It translates to CASSQGRDRSSPLHF.

V and J are TRBV19 and TRBJ2-3, with 8 positions matching TRBD1. The CDR3 is 16 amino acids. V lost 3 bases, J lost 2 bases, and 7 bases stayed unmatched. Germline-derived CDR1 and CDR2 are LNHDA and SQIVND (reference sequence). CDR3 nucleotides: TGTGCCAGTAGTATTTCTCCAGGGGGCTTCACAGATACGCAGTATTTT. As protein: CASSISPGGFTDTQYF.

The V gene is TRBV9, the J gene TRBJ2-5, with 7 bases matching TRBD1. The junction had 0 bases not matched to a gene; V was cut back by 0 bases and J by 4 bases. The CDR3 runs 13 residues. Germline V CDR1 and CDR2: SGDLS, YYNGEE. CDR3 residues: CASSVGDRETQYF. The CDR3 DNA reads TGTGCCAGCAGCGTAGGGGACAGAGAGACCCAGTACTTC.

The chain employs TRBV5-4 and TRBJ1-4; TRBD1 matches 8 bases. With V trimmed by 4 bases and J by 4 bases, 6 bases remained unmatched. Per the germline V gene, CDR1 is SGHNT and CDR2 is YYREEE (reference sequence). This CDR3 region has 15 residues. The CDR3 nucleotides read TGTGCCAGCAGCGCAGGACAGGGCCTTAATGAAAAACTGTTTTTT. This codes for CASSAGQGLNEKLFF.

The chain carries TRBV27 and TRBJ2-5; D ambiguous. The last part of the DNA fits TRBJ2-7 better; the J call may be wrong. The CDR3 is made up of 13 amino acids. CDR1 and CDR2 from the germline V gene are MNHEY and SMNVEV (reference sequence). The CDR3 sequence is CASTPLGSYEQYF. The CDR3 DNA sequence: TGTGCCAGCACTCCCCTGGGCTCCTACGAGCAGTACTTC.

The chain is built from TRBV28 and TRBJ1-1, with 7 bases fitting TRBD1. Per germline, CDR1 MDHEN and CDR2 SYDVKM. CDR3 length: 15 residues. J was trimmed by 4 bases and V by 6 bases; bases with no gene match: 11. The CDR3: CASRFPGAGGTEAFF. Written as DNA, the CDR3 is TGTGCCAGCAGGTTTCCAGGGGCAGGGGGCACTGAAGCTTTCTTT.

The V call is TRBV19, the J call TRBJ1-1; a weak D match, TRBD1 (6 bases). Trimming left V 3 bases short and J 5 bases short, with 13 bases between. Germline V gene lookup returns CDR1 LNHDA and CDR2 SQIVND (reference sequence). CDR3 length equals 14 residues. The CDR3 bases are TGTGCCAGTAGTATTTTTGGGGGCCGGACTGAAGCTTTCTTT. Its translation: CASSIFGGRTEAFF.

A note on this clone: Compared with germline, one end of the junction differs, possibly owing to a read error. The chain combines TRBV7-9 with TRBJ2-5; 8 positions match TRBD1. CDR3 size: 15 residues. Looked up from germline, CDR1 is SEHNR and CDR2 is FQNEAQ (reference sequence). The CDR3 DNA is TGTTCCAGCAGCTTGCCCGCAGGGGGCTCAGAGACCCAGTACTTC. Encoded protein: CSSSLPAGGSETQYF.

The CDR3 nucleotides read TGTGCCAGTAGTAACCGACAGGGCTATAATTCACCCCTCCACTTT. Translating it yields CASSNRQGYNSPLHF. The chain carries TRBV19 and TRBJ1-6, with TRBD1 matching over 7 bases. CDR3 length equals 15 residues. CDR1 is LNHDA and CDR2 is SQIVND in the germline V gene (reference sequence). V shed 4 bases and J 3 bases; nucleotides not matched to a gene: 3.

This clone was detected only a few times. This chain uses TRBV6-1 with TRBJ1-2, with TRBD1 matching over 9 bases. J lost 7 bases, V lost 5 bases, and 2 bases had no gene match. The CDR3 runs 12 residues. Germline V gives CDR1 MNHNS, CDR2 SASEGT. The CDR3 region is CASSRDRVGYTF. CDR3 sequence (DNA): TGTGCCAGCAGTAGGGACAGGGTTGGCTACACCTTC.

This chain links TRBV7-9 with TRBJ2-1; tentative D call: TRBD1 (5 bases). The ends were cut back, 2 bases at V and 7 bases at J, with 12 bases in the middle. Germline V lookup: CDR1 SEHNR, CDR2 FQNEAQ (reference sequence). The CDR3 has 14 amino acids. The CDR3 sequence is CASSLLLKGNEQFF. The CDR3 DNA reads as TGTGCCAGCAGCTTATTACTAAAGGGGAATGAGCAGTTCTTC.

This chain connects TRBV14 to TRBJ1-1, with D maybe TRBD1 (5 bases). The CDR3 is made up of 13 amino acids. CDR1 SGHDN and CDR2 FVKESK come from the germline V gene. V lost 3 bases and J lost 3, with 8 bases in between. The CDR3 region has the DNA TGTGCCAGCAGCCAGGGACTTCACACTGAAGCTTTCTTT. Translating it yields CASSQGLHTEAFF.

The chain carries TRBV9 and TRBJ2-3; D is possibly TRBD2 (6 bases). The CDR3 consists of 18 residues. Germline V gene lookup returns CDR1 SGDLS and CDR2 YYNGEE. The V end lost 0 bases, the J end lost 4 bases, and 21 bases lay between the germline ends. CDR3 loop: CASSVDWGRRGRADTQYF. For the CDR3, the DNA is TGTGCCAGCAGCGTAGATTGGGGCAGGAGGGGTAGGGCAGATACGCAGTATTTT.